Sequencing of this TCR beta chain was carried out in a study of cytomegalovirus exposure and HLA in healthy donors. This PCR relied on a set of 60 Vbeta primers and 13 Jbeta primers. Sequencing used immunoSEQ multiplex PCR; TCRdb keeps in-frame clones, though not all of them. The table shows more than 80,000 clones, with about two thirds occurring only once. The ends lost 1 base at V and 7 bases at J; junction bases unmatched: 11. The CDR3 is 16 residues long. In germline, CDR1 is SEHNR, CDR2 FQNEAQ (reference sequence). This rearrangement joins TRBV7-9 to TRBJ2-5, with 8 bases identical to TRBD1. This sequence originates from a female donor in good health and CMV-seronegative. The sequenced sample consisted of PBMCs. Here the CDR3 DNA reads TGTGCCAGCAGCTTAGTTCAGAGGCAGGGGGCGGTGACCCAGTACTTC. It is translated as CASSLVQRQGAVTQYF.